A selection of T cell receptor beta chains follows, all from one sample in a study of vaccination and CD4 T cells after COVID-19. TCRdb passed the PCR reads through MiXCR, listing each CDR3 protein once. The sample holds about 11,000 distinct CDR3 sequences, about 41% seen once. The antigens these receptors bind are not known. The sample in question was CD4+ T cells from blood, cultured in vitro, obtained after SARS-CoV-2 vaccination. These receptors all come from a human donor who had recovered from COVID-19. Both conserved end residues are part of each CDR3. The D gene is left open where the match is weak. Clone size is given for some rows only: seen once, a few or many times, or a class if the clone is expanded.

CASSLVQIQETQYF,TGCGCCAGCAGCTTGGTTCAGATCCAAGAGACCCAGTACTTC,TRBJ2-5,TRBV5-1,.,.
CATSRARVGEQYF,TGTGCCACCAGCAGAGCCAGGGTTGGGGAGCAGTACTTC,TRBJ2-7,TRBV15,.,few
CASSPPLGTDTQYF,TGTGCCAGCTCACCACCATTAGGCACAGATACGCAGTATTTT,TRBJ2-3,TRBV18,.,.
CASSLSFTRGWNSNQPQHF,TGTGCCAGCAGCTTATCTTTCACCCGGGGGTGGAATAGCAATCAGCCCCAGCATTTT,TRBJ1-5,TRBV7-9,.,.
CSARVAGRTEGALHF,TGCAGTGCTAGAGTTGCGGGAAGAACAGAGGGGGCCCTCCACTTT,TRBJ1-6,TRBV20-1,.,few
CASSFVASGALEQYF,TGTGCCAGCAGCTTTGTGGCTAGCGGGGCCCTCGAGCAGTACTTC,TRBJ2-7,TRBV7-3,TRBD2,.
CASSYGSFANTGELFF,TGTGCCAGCAGTTACGGGAGTTTCGCGAACACCGGGGAGCTGTTTTTT,TRBJ2-2,TRBV6-5,.,medium-sized
CASSVGGLGNQPQHF,TGTGCCAGCAGTGTGGGTGGGCTAGGGAATCAGCCCCAGCATTTT,TRBJ1-5,TRBV2,.,few
CASSSGRGLRGAYEQYF,TGTGCCAGCAGTTCAGGCCGGGGCCTCCGAGGGGCCTACGAGCAGTACTTC,TRBJ2-7,TRBV28,.,few
CASSLGIGTSGPGGLETQYF,TGTGCCAGCAGTTTAGGAATTGGGACTAGCGGCCCGGGGGGCTTGGAGACCCAGTACTTC,TRBJ2-5,TRBV27,TRBD2,medium-sized
CSATRRSNQPQHF,TGCAGTGCTACCCGACGGAGCAATCAGCCCCAGCATTTT,TRBJ1-5,TRBV20-1,.,.
CSVGVGVSEQFF,TGCAGCGTGGGAGTTGGGGTTAGTGAGCAGTTCTTC,TRBJ2-1,TRBV29-1,.,.
CASTLEAGAAYEQYF,TGTGCCAGCACCCTGGAGGCGGGAGCTGCCTACGAGCAGTACTTC,TRBJ2-7,TRBV2,TRBD2,.
CSAVKGAGQPQHF,TGCAGTGCAGTGAAGGGGGCGGGACAGCCCCAGCATTTT,TRBJ1-5,TRBV20-1,TRBD1,.
CSARGGHQETQYF,TGCAGTGCTAGAGGGGGGCACCAAGAGACCCAGTACTTC,TRBJ2-5,TRBV20-1,.,.
CSARDRASGSPGF,TGCAGTGCTAGAGATCGGGCTAGCGGGAGTCCGGGCTTC,TRBJ2-7,TRBV20-1,TRBD2,.
CASSRGQKHASSTDTQYF,TGTGCCAGCAGCCGGGGGCAGAAACACGCCTCTAGTACAGATACGCAGTATTTT,TRBJ2-3,TRBV7-2,.,.
CASSLQGAVGYEQYF,TGTGCCAGCAGCCTGCAGGGGGCTGTTGGTTACGAGCAGTACTTC,TRBJ2-7,TRBV4-2,TRBD1,.
CASSRPGTLANYGYTF,TGTGCCAGTAGTAGACCCGGGACTCTAGCTAACTATGGCTACACCTTC,TRBJ1-2,TRBV19,.,.
CASSPRQGYSPLHF,TGTGCCAGCAGCCCGAGACAGGGATATTCACCCCTCCACTTT,TRBJ1-6,TRBV7-2,TRBD1,.
CATKSGSAKETQYF,TGTGCCACCAAAAGCGGGAGCGCTAAAGAGACCCAGTACTTC,TRBJ2-5,TRBV6-1,TRBD2,.
CASGKGFSDNEQFF,TGCGCCAGCGGCAAGGGATTTTCTGACAATGAGCAGTTCTTC,TRBJ2-1,TRBV10-2,.,.
CASSLAVTVGEQYF,TGTGCCAGCAGCTTAGCCGTCACTGTAGGGGAGCAGTACTTC,TRBJ2-7,TRBV7-6,.,.
CASSLGQGAAETQYF,TGTGCCAGCAGCTTGGGACAGGGGGCTGCAGAGACCCAGTACTTC,TRBJ2-5,TRBV7-9,TRBD1,.
CSASAGTGYGYTF,TGCAGTGCTAGTGCTGGGACAGGCTATGGCTACACCTTC,TRBJ1-2,TRBV20-1,TRBD1,few
CAINSPVGGYTF,TGTGCCATCAACTCTCCGGTGGGGGGCTACACCTTC,TRBJ1-2,TRBV10-3,.,.
CASSAYEQYF,TGCGCCAGCAGCGCCTACGAGCAGTACTTC,TRBJ2-7,TRBV6-1,.,.
CASSPSGTVSRRYTF,TGTGCCAGCAGTCCTTCCGGGACAGTTTCGAGACGCTACACCTTC,TRBJ1-2,TRBV28,TRBD1,.
CSARLGVSWMNTEAFF,TGCAGTGCTAGACTGGGGGTCAGCTGGATGAACACTGAAGCTTTCTTT,TRBJ1-1,TRBV20-1,.,.
CASDPSADPTDTQYF,TGTGCCAGCGACCCTAGCGCGGATCCCACAGATACGCAGTATTTT,TRBJ2-3,TRBV21-1,.,.
CASSLGGGGTDTQYF,TGTGCCAGCAGTTTAGGCGGGGGCGGCACAGATACGCAGTATTTT,TRBJ2-3,TRBV28,.,.
CASSEGGRGTEAFF,TGTGCCAGCAGTGAAGGGGGAAGGGGCACTGAAGCTTTCTTT,TRBJ1-1,TRBV6-4,.,.
CSAATPKSGRTEAFF,TGCAGTGCGGCCACGCCCAAGTCAGGTAGAACTGAAGCTTTCTTT,TRBJ1-1,TRBV20-1,.,.
CASSRGPLSEQYF,TGTGCCAGCAGCCGCGGGCCCCTGAGCGAGCAGTACTTC,TRBJ2-7,TRBV7-2,.,.
CATARGDGYTF,TGTGCCACCGCGAGGGGGGATGGCTACACCTTC,TRBJ1-2,TRBV24-1,.,.
CASSFASGSDTQYF,TGCGCCAGCAGCTTTGCTAGCGGGAGTGATACGCAGTATTTT,TRBJ2-3,TRBV5-1,TRBD2,.
CAISATDSYNEQFF,TGTGCCATCAGTGCAACTGACTCCTACAATGAGCAGTTCTTC,TRBJ2-1,TRBV10-3,.,few
CASSINKDSTEAFF,TGTGCCAGTAGTATAAATAAAGACAGCACTGAAGCTTTCTTT,TRBJ1-1,TRBV19,.,.
CSVEGSGLETQYF,TGCAGCGTTGAAGGGAGCGGGCTAGAGACCCAGTACTTC,TRBJ2-5,TRBV29-1,.,.
CASSYTQTGSYEQYF,TGTGCCAGCAGTTACACCCAGACAGGATCCTACGAGCAGTACTTC,TRBJ2-7,TRBV6-5,.,few
CASSAGDRVYEQYF,TGCGCCAGCTCCGCCGGTGACAGGGTGTACGAGCAGTACTTC,TRBJ2-7,TRBV5-1,TRBD1,.
CSALGVAGWTDTQYF,TGCAGTGCCCTTGGGGTAGCGGGATGGACAGATACGCAGTATTTT,TRBJ2-3,TRBV20-1,TRBD2,once
CASSLSRNIQYF,TGTGCCAGCAGTTTATCAAGAAACATTCAGTACTTC,TRBJ2-4,TRBV27,.,large
CASSPGTPPYEQYF,TGTGCCAGCAGCCCCGGGACCCCACCCTACGAGCAGTACTTC,TRBJ2-7,TRBV6-1,.,.
CAISARDSNSNTEAFF,TGTGCCATCAGTGCCCGGGACAGCAACTCGAACACTGAAGCTTTCTTT,TRBJ1-1,TRBV10-3,TRBD1,.
CASSPGSGAEAFF,TGTGCCAGCAGCCCCGGATCAGGGGCTGAAGCTTTCTTT,TRBJ1-1,TRBV11-2,.,few
CATRSGQYYQPQHF,TGTGCCACCAGAAGCGGACAGTACTATCAGCCCCAGCATTTT,TRBJ1-5,TRBV28,.,.
CASSPSGSGDEQFF,TGTGCCAGCAGCCCTTCGGGATCTGGGGATGAGCAGTTCTTC,TRBJ2-1,TRBV7-8,.,.
CASSPRPGVYGYTF,TGTGCCAGCAGCCCCCGCCCGGGAGTTTATGGCTACACCTTC,TRBJ1-2,TRBV11-2,.,.
CASSSPDRPYGYTF,TGTGCCAGCAGCTCCCCGGACAGGCCCTATGGCTACACCTTC,TRBJ1-2,TRBV6-1,TRBD1,.
CASSLAGDGYTF,TGTGCCAGTAGCCTGGCAGGGGACGGCTACACCTTC,TRBJ1-2,TRBV19,.,medium-sized
CASLGPGQYNEQFF,TGTGCCAGCCTTGGGCCGGGACAATACAATGAGCAGTTCTTC,TRBJ2-1,TRBV12-3/TRBV12-4,.,.